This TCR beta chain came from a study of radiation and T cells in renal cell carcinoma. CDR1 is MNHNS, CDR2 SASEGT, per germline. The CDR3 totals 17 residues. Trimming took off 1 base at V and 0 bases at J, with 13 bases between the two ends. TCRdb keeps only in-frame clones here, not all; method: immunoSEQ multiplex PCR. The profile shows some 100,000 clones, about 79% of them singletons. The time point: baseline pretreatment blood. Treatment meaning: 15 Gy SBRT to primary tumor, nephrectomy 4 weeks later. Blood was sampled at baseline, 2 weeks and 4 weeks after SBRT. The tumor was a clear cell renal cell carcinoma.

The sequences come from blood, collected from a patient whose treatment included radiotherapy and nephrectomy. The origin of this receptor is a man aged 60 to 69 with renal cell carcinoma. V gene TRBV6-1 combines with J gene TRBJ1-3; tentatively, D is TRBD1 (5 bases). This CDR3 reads CASSEGAGFISGNTIYF. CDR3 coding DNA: TGTGCCAGCAGTGAAGGGGCAGGGTTTATCTCTGGAAACACCATATATTTT.